The source of this TCR beta chain is a study of cytomegalovirus exposure and HLA in healthy donors. Healthy bone marrow donors made up the donors. Whole-study results and caveats: It was likely that a cluster of highly shared sequence variants was a sequencing artifact.

Concerning this clone itself: Its antigen remains unidentified.

The CDR3 has 11 residues. Deletions cut 1 base from V and 6 bases from J, with 7 bases between. Per the germline V gene, CDR1 is GTSNPN and CDR2 is SVGIG (reference sequence). PCR was performed using 60 Vbeta and 13 Jbeta primers. Sequencing used immunoSEQ multiplex PCR; TCRdb keeps in-frame clones, though not all of them. The data show roughly 96,000 clones, roughly 74% seen once. V is TRBV30 and J is TRBJ2-7; D remains unclear. This sequence originates from a female donor in good health and CMV-seropositive. Specimen: PBMCs. The CDR3 loop is CAWSEESEQYF. The DNA for the CDR3 is TGTGCCTGGAGTGAGGAGTCCGAGCAGTACTTC. Together with reference TRBV30 and TRBJ2-7, the CDR3 gives the full variable domain: SQTIHQWPATLVQPVGSPLSLECTVEGTSNPNLYWYRQAAGRGLQLLFYSVGIGQISSEVPQNLSASRPQDRQFILSSKKLLLSDSGFYLCAWSEESEQYFGPGTRLTVT.